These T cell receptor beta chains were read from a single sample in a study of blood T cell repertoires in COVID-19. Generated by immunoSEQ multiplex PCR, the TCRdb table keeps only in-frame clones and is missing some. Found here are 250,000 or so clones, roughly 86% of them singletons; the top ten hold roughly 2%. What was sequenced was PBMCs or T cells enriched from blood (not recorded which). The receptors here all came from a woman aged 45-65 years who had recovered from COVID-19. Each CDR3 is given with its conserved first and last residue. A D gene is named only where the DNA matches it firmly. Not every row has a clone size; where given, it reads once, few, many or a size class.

CDR3 DNA: TGTGCCAGCAGTTTTCAGGGGCGGTCTGAAGCTTTCTTT; CDR3 protein: CASSFQGRSEAFF; clone size: -; V gene: TRBV12-3/TRBV12-4; J gene: TRBJ1-1; D gene: -
CDR3 DNA: TGTGCCAGCAGTTTAGTGACTAGCGGGATTAGGGGCTCCGAGCAGTACTTC; CDR3 protein: CASSLVTSGIRGSEQYF; clone size: -; V gene: TRBV27; J gene: TRBJ2-7; D gene: TRBD2
CDR3 DNA: TGCGCCAGCAGCTGGGGTTGGCAGGGGGCGAGTAGTGGTGGCTACACCTTC; CDR3 protein: CASSWGWQGASSGGYTF; clone size: -; V gene: TRBV5-1; J gene: TRBJ1-2; D gene: TRBD1
CDR3 DNA: TGTGCCAGCAGCTTAGGAGGGTACAATCAGCCCCAGCATTTT; CDR3 protein: CASSLGGYNQPQHF; clone size: -; V gene: TRBV7-8; J gene: TRBJ1-5; D gene: -
CDR3 DNA: TGTGCCAGCAGCCTAATTGTCCCCTCCTACGAGCAGTACTTC; CDR3 protein: CASSLIVPSYEQYF; clone size: -; V gene: TRBV7-2; J gene: TRBJ2-7; D gene: -
CDR3 DNA: TGTGCCACCAGTGACCTCCGGACAGATGCGCAGTATTTT; CDR3 protein: CATSDLRTDAQYF; clone size: -; V gene: TRBV24-1; J gene: TRBJ2-3; D gene: -
CDR3 DNA: TGTGCCAGCAGCTCACAGGGTCATGGAAACACCATATATTTT; CDR3 protein: CASSSQGHGNTIYF; clone size: -; V gene: TRBV7-2; J gene: TRBJ1-3; D gene: -
CDR3 DNA: TGTGCCAGCAGCCGACAGTCTAACTATGGCTACACCTTC; CDR3 protein: CASSRQSNYGYTF; clone size: -; V gene: TRBV6-2/TRBV6-3; J gene: TRBJ1-2; D gene: -
CDR3 DNA: TGTGCCAGTAGCCCCAACATCGCCGGAAACACCATATATTTT; CDR3 protein: CASSPNIAGNTIYF; clone size: -; V gene: TRBV19; J gene: TRBJ1-3; D gene: -
CDR3 DNA: TGTGCCAGCAGCCAAGAGGGCCAGCCAGGTTTTCCCCTCCACTTT; CDR3 protein: CASSQEGQPGFPLHF; clone size: -; V gene: TRBV3-1/TRBV3-2; J gene: TRBJ1-6; D gene: -
CDR3 DNA: TGTGCCAGCAGCCAAGCCCGGGTCCCCAATGAGCAGTTCTTC; CDR3 protein: CASSQARVPNEQFF; clone size: -; V gene: TRBV3-1/TRBV3-2; J gene: TRBJ2-1; D gene: -
CDR3 DNA: TGTGCCAGCAGCACCTCGGGGGGCTACAATGAGCAGTTCTTC; CDR3 protein: CASSTSGGYNEQFF; clone size: -; V gene: TRBV7-6; J gene: TRBJ2-1; D gene: TRBD2
CDR3 DNA: TGTGCCAGCAGTTTGTCGGGAGGGCTCGAGCAGTACTTC; CDR3 protein: CASSLSGGLEQYF; clone size: -; V gene: TRBV6-2/TRBV6-3; J gene: TRBJ2-7; D gene: TRBD2
CDR3 DNA: TGTGCCACCTCCCGGGAGGCGTTCGACGGCTACACCTTC; CDR3 protein: CATSREAFDGYTF; clone size: -; V gene: TRBV28; J gene: TRBJ1-2; D gene: -
CDR3 DNA: TGTGCCAGCCCCTCCCCCCGGGACAGCCTCACAGATACGCAGTATTTT; CDR3 protein: CASPSPRDSLTDTQYF; clone size: -; V gene: TRBV27; J gene: TRBJ2-3; D gene: TRBD1
CDR3 DNA: TGTGCCAGCAGCACCAGGGAGGGGGTGCAGATTGGAAACACCATATATTTT; CDR3 protein: CASSTREGVQIGNTIYF; clone size: few; V gene: TRBV5-4; J gene: TRBJ1-3; D gene: -
CDR3 DNA: TGTGCCAGTAGTGCCTCCCGGGGTTGGAAACCGAACACTGAAGCTTTCTTT; CDR3 protein: CASSASRGWKPNTEAFF; clone size: -; V gene: TRBV19; J gene: TRBJ1-1; D gene: -
CDR3 DNA: TGTGCCAGCAGCTCGCAGGAATATGGCTACACCTTC; CDR3 protein: CASSSQEYGYTF; clone size: -; V gene: TRBV5-4; J gene: TRBJ1-2; D gene: -
CDR3 DNA: TGTGCCAGCAGCGTAAGTGTGGGAGGTCAGCCCCAGCATTTT; CDR3 protein: CASSVSVGGQPQHF; clone size: -; V gene: TRBV9; J gene: TRBJ1-5; D gene: -
CDR3 DNA: TGTGCCAGCAGTTTGGAGGGGCCTCAGCCCCAGCATTTT; CDR3 protein: CASSLEGPQPQHF; clone size: -; V gene: TRBV27; J gene: TRBJ1-5; D gene: -
CDR3 DNA: TGTGCCAGCAGCTTAGGCGGGATAGACGGCAATGAGCAGTTCTTC; CDR3 protein: CASSLGGIDGNEQFF; clone size: -; V gene: TRBV7-9; J gene: TRBJ2-1; D gene: -
CDR3 DNA: TGTGCCAGCAGCTTAGGGGTTTCTGGAAACACCATATATTTT; CDR3 protein: CASSLGVSGNTIYF; clone size: -; V gene: TRBV5-8; J gene: TRBJ1-3; D gene: -
CDR3 DNA: TGTGCCAGCAGCTTGGGCAGCGGCGGCTACACCTTC; CDR3 protein: CASSLGSGGYTF; clone size: -; V gene: TRBV11-3; J gene: TRBJ1-2; D gene: -
CDR3 DNA: TGTGCCTGGAGTTCATTCCCGTCCTTCGGACAGGGATTCGATGGCTACACCTTC; CDR3 protein: CAWSSFPSFGQGFDGYTF; clone size: few; V gene: TRBV30; J gene: TRBJ1-2; D gene: TRBD1
CDR3 DNA: TGTGCCAGCTCACCCCGGGGACAGCCAAATTCACCCCTCCACTTT; CDR3 protein: CASSPRGQPNSPLHF; clone size: -; V gene: TRBV18; J gene: TRBJ1-6; D gene: TRBD1
CDR3 DNA: TGCGCCAGCAGCTTGGGTGGCGCTAGCGGAAGGGGCGAGCAGTACTTC; CDR3 protein: CASSLGGASGRGEQYF; clone size: -; V gene: TRBV5-1; J gene: TRBJ2-7; D gene: TRBD2
CDR3 DNA: TGTGCCAGCAGTTTATCGCGGGGGTTGAACGAGCAGTACTTC; CDR3 protein: CASSLSRGLNEQYF; clone size: -; V gene: TRBV27; J gene: TRBJ2-7; D gene: TRBD2
CDR3 DNA: TGTGCCAGCAGTGAACCCTTTAGCGGGAGGGGGGGCACAGATACGCAGTATTTT; CDR3 protein: CASSEPFSGRGGTDTQYF; clone size: -; V gene: TRBV6-1; J gene: TRBJ2-3; D gene: TRBD2
CDR3 DNA: TGCGCCAGCAGCCAAGGGAGGGGAGGAAGCTACGAGCAGTACTTC; CDR3 protein: CASSQGRGGSYEQYF; clone size: -; V gene: TRBV4-3; J gene: TRBJ2-7; D gene: -
CDR3 DNA: TGTGCCTGGAGTGCACATCGGAGGAGTGGTGATTCACCCCTCCACTTT; CDR3 protein: CAWSAHRRSGDSPLHF; clone size: -; V gene: TRBV30; J gene: TRBJ1-6; D gene: -
CDR3 DNA: TGTGCCATCAGTGAGTTACCTCCACCGGGCGAGCAGTACTTC; CDR3 protein: CAISELPPPGEQYF; clone size: -; V gene: TRBV10-3; J gene: TRBJ2-7; D gene: -
CDR3 DNA: TGTGCCACATACCCGGGGTGGGGTTCACCCCTCCACTTT; CDR3 protein: CATYPGWGSPLHF; clone size: once; V gene: TRBV19; J gene: TRBJ1-6; D gene: -
CDR3 DNA: TGTGCCAGCAAGCGGCGACAGGGCGACACCGGGGAGCTGTTTTTT; CDR3 protein: CASKRRQGDTGELFF; clone size: -; V gene: TRBV7-2; J gene: TRBJ2-2; D gene: TRBD1
CDR3 DNA: TGTGCCAGCAGCAAAGACGGAGGGCGACTCACTGAAGCTTTCTTT; CDR3 protein: CASSKDGGRLTEAFF; clone size: few; V gene: TRBV21-1; J gene: TRBJ1-1; D gene: -
CDR3 DNA: TGTGCCAGCAGCCCCCTCTGGAGGGCGAATTCACCCCTCCACTTT; CDR3 protein: CASSPLWRANSPLHF; clone size: -; V gene: TRBV3-1/TRBV3-2; J gene: TRBJ1-6; D gene: -
CDR3 DNA: TGTGCCAGCAGCTTAGCTAAGGGGACTGGAAACACCATATATTTT; CDR3 protein: CASSLAKGTGNTIYF; clone size: -; V gene: TRBV7-2; J gene: TRBJ1-3; D gene: -
CDR3 DNA: TGTGCCAGCAGACTAGCGGGAGTCTACAATGAGCAGTTCTTC; CDR3 protein: CASRLAGVYNEQFF; clone size: -; V gene: TRBV28; J gene: TRBJ2-1; D gene: TRBD2
CDR3 DNA: TGCGCCAGCAGCCAAGATAATTCGCATATGTCGGTGAACACTGAAGCTTTCTTT; CDR3 protein: CASSQDNSHMSVNTEAFF; clone size: -; V gene: TRBV4-1; J gene: TRBJ1-1; D gene: -
CDR3 DNA: TGTGCCACGATAAAGACAGGCCCTCTTTCTGGGGATGGGAAACTGTTTTTT; CDR3 protein: CATIKTGPLSGDGKLFF; clone size: -; V gene: TRBV7-8; J gene: TRBJ1-4; D gene: -
CDR3 DNA: TGTGCCAGCAGTACGCCGGGACTAGCGAAATACAATGAGCAGTTCTTC; CDR3 protein: CASSTPGLAKYNEQFF; clone size: -; V gene: TRBV28; J gene: TRBJ2-1; D gene: TRBD2
CDR3 DNA: TGCGCCAGCAGCCGCCTGACAGGGGTCGGAAACACCATATATTTT; CDR3 protein: CASSRLTGVGNTIYF; clone size: few; V gene: TRBV4-1; J gene: TRBJ1-3; D gene: TRBD1
CDR3 DNA: TGTGCCAGCAGCTTATTAGCGGGAGATCCCCCTTTATACAATGAGCAGTTCTTC; CDR3 protein: CASSLLAGDPPLYNEQFF; clone size: -; V gene: TRBV7-3; J gene: TRBJ2-1; D gene: TRBD2
CDR3 DNA: TGTGCCTGGAGTGTAGGCAAGACAGTTAACTATGGCTACACCTTC; CDR3 protein: CAWSVGKTVNYGYTF; clone size: -; V gene: TRBV30; J gene: TRBJ1-2; D gene: -
CDR3 DNA: TGTGCCAGCAGTTACCTGAGGGACTCCAATTTTGAAGCTTTCTTT; CDR3 protein: CASSYLRDSNFEAFF; clone size: few; V gene: TRBV6-5; J gene: TRBJ1-1; D gene: -
CDR3 DNA: TGTGCCAGCAGCTTTCGCACTAGCGGGGGGAGGAAAGAGACCCAGTACTTC; CDR3 protein: CASSFRTSGGRKETQYF; clone size: -; V gene: TRBV7-9; J gene: TRBJ2-5; D gene: TRBD2
CDR3 DNA: TGTGCCAGCAGCTTAGATCTCTACGAGCAGTACTTC; CDR3 protein: CASSLDLYEQYF; clone size: -; V gene: TRBV11-2; J gene: TRBJ2-7; D gene: -
CDR3 DNA: TGTGCCAGTAGTCGGACAGGGTTGAACACTGAAGCTTTCTTT; CDR3 protein: CASSRTGLNTEAFF; clone size: -; V gene: TRBV19; J gene: TRBJ1-1; D gene: TRBD1
CDR3 DNA: TGTGCCAGCGCCCTGGGGGACAGGGATAACTATGGCTACACCTTC; CDR3 protein: CASALGDRDNYGYTF; clone size: -; V gene: TRBV9; J gene: TRBJ1-2; D gene: TRBD1
CDR3 DNA: TGTGCCAGCAGCCAATTTGGAGGCGGCGCGGATCAGCCCCAGCATTTT; CDR3 protein: CASSQFGGGADQPQHF; clone size: -; V gene: TRBV7-9; J gene: TRBJ1-5; D gene: -
CDR3 DNA: TGTGCCAGCAGCTTAGTTGACACCGGCTTGGAAAACACCATATATTTT; CDR3 protein: CASSLVDTGLENTIYF; clone size: -; V gene: TRBV7-2; J gene: TRBJ1-3; D gene: -
CDR3 DNA: TGTGCCAGCATTAGACAGACTTCGAACACCGGGGAGCTGTTTTTT; CDR3 protein: CASIRQTSNTGELFF; clone size: -; V gene: TRBV2; J gene: TRBJ2-2; D gene: -
CDR3 DNA: TGCGCCAGCAGCACAGGGTGGTCCTTAGATTCCTACGAGCAGTACTTC; CDR3 protein: CASSTGWSLDSYEQYF; clone size: -; V gene: TRBV5-1; J gene: TRBJ2-7; D gene: -
CDR3 DNA: TGCGCCAGCAGCCAAGTAAATGGACGGGAGATCTACAATGAGCAGTTCTTC; CDR3 protein: CASSQVNGREIYNEQFF; clone size: once; V gene: TRBV4-1; J gene: TRBJ2-1; D gene: -
CDR3 DNA: TGCGCCAGCAGCCCGCAACAGGGGGCGCCCAGCACAGATACGCAGTATTTT; CDR3 protein: CASSPQQGAPSTDTQYF; clone size: -; V gene: TRBV10-1; J gene: TRBJ2-3; D gene: TRBD1
CDR3 DNA: TGTGCCAGCAGCCAATCTGGACTAGCGGGGGCACATGAGCAGTTCTTC; CDR3 protein: CASSQSGLAGAHEQFF; clone size: -; V gene: TRBV4-2; J gene: TRBJ2-1; D gene: TRBD2
CDR3 DNA: TGTGCCAGCAGCTTAGACAGCGGGAATCAGCCCCAGCATTTT; CDR3 protein: CASSLDSGNQPQHF; clone size: -; V gene: TRBV7-2; J gene: TRBJ1-5; D gene: -
CDR3 DNA: TGCGCCAGCAGCCAAGGGCTTGGAGGGATAAATAATTCACCCCTCCACTTT; CDR3 protein: CASSQGLGGINNSPLHF; clone size: once; V gene: TRBV4-3; J gene: TRBJ1-6; D gene: -
CDR3 DNA: TGCGCCAGCAGTAGGACTAGCGGGGGGGCTAGTGAGCAGTTCTTC; CDR3 protein: CASSRTSGGASEQFF; clone size: -; V gene: TRBV10-1; J gene: TRBJ2-1; D gene: TRBD2
CDR3 DNA: TGCGCCAGCAGCTTGAGGTCAGCGCAGATTGGAAACACCATATATTTT; CDR3 protein: CASSLRSAQIGNTIYF; clone size: -; V gene: TRBV5-1; J gene: TRBJ1-3; D gene: -